This TCR beta chain was captured in a study of CD8 T cells in Susac syndrome. V lost 2 bases and J lost 5, with 13 bases in between. Germline CDR1 and CDR2: LGHNA and YSLEER. This CDR3 has 15 amino acids. The authors carried out high-throughput sequencing of TCR beta. They applied it to CD8+ and CD4+ T cells obtained from blood. TEMRA cells were FACS-enriched, and CD8+ and CD4+ T cells were isolated negatively. Random hexamers served to reverse transcribe about 0.5 to 1 ug RNA. By means of immunoSEQ multiplex PCR, TCR beta CDR3 spanning 54 Vbeta and 13 Jbeta underwent amplification. TCRdb reprocessed the immunoSEQ multiplex PCR reads via MiXCR and lists one record per CDR3 protein. This sample has approximately 160,000 distinct CDR3 sequences, with about 92% found just once.

The chain carries TRBV4-3 and TRBJ2-4; D is perhaps TRBD1 (6 bases). The origin of this receptor is a human donor in good health. Sequencing was performed on CD4+ T cells from PBMCs. CDR3 in DNA: TGCGCCAGCAGCCAAACTACAGGGTCTCAAAACATTCAGTACTTC. Amino acids: CASSQTTGSQNIQYF.